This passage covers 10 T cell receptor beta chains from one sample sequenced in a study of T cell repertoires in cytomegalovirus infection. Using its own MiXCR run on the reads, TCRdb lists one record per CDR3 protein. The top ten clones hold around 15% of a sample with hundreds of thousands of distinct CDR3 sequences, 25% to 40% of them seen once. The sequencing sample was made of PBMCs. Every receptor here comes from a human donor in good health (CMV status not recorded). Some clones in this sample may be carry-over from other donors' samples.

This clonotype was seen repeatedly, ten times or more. Here the CDR3 reads CATGTSLARSSYNSPLHF. The CDR3 DNA is TGTGCCACCGGAACCTCCCTGGCCAGGAGCTCCTATAATTCACCCCTCCACTTT. This rearrangement joins TRBV11-2 to TRBJ1-6, with D hard to call. Trimming pared 10 bases from V and 0 bases from J, leaving 22 bases between. Germline CDR1 SGHAT, CDR2 FQNNGV. The CDR3 extends over 18 amino acids.

CDR3 in DNA: TGCGCCAGCAGCCAAGTAACAGGGTTCGAGCAGTACTTC. Translating gives CASSQVTGFEQYF. The chain recombines TRBV4-1 with TRBJ2-7; maybe TRBD1 (6 bases). The CDR3 runs to 13 residues. V shed 1 base and J shed 6 bases, with 10 bases lying between them. Germline V lookup: CDR1 MGHRA, CDR2 YSYEKL.

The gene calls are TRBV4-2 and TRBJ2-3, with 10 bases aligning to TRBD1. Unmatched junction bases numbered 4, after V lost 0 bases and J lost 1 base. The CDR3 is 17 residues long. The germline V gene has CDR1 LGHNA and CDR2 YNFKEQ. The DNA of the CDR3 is TGTGCCAGCAGCCAAGAATCCGGGACAGGGGGCACAGATACGCAGTATTTT. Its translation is CASSQESGTGGTDTQYF.

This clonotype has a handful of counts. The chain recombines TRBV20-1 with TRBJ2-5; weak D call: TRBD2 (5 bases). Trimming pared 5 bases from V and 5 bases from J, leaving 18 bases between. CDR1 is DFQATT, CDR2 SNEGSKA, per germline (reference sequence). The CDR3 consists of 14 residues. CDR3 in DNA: TGCAGTGCTCCCCCCCGCGGGTCGGGGGAGACCCAGTACTTC. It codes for CSAPPRGSGETQYF.

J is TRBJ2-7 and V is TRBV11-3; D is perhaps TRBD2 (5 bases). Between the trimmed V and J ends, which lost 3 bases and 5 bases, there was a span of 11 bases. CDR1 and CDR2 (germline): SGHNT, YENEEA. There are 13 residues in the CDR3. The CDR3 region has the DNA TGTGCCAGCAGCTTCGGGAATCGGGACGAGCAGTACTTC. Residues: CASSFGNRDEQYF.

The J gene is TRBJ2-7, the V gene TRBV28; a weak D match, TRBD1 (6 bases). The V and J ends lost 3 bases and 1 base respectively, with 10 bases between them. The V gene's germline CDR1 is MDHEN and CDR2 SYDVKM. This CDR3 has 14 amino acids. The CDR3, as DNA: TGTGCCAGCAGTTTTTCAGGGGATTCCTACGAGCAGTACTTC. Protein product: CASSFSGDSYEQYF.

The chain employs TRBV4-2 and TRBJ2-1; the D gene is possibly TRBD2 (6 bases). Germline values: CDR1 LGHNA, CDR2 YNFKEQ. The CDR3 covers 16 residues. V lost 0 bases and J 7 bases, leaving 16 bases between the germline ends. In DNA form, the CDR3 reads TGTGCCAGCAGCCAAGATAGGTGGGGAGGACGGAATGAGCAGTTCTTC. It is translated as CASSQDRWGGRNEQFF.

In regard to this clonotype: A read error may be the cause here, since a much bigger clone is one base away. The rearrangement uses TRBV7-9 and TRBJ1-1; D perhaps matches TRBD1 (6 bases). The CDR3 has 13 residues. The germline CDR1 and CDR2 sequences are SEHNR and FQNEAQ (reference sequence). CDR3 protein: CASSLDGGTESFF. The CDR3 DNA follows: TGTGCCAGCAGCTTAGATGGGGGCACTGAATCTTTCTTT.

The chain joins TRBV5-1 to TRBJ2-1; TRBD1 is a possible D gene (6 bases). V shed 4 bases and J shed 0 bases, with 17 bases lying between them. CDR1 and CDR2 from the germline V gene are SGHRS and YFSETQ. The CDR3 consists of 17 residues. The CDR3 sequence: CASSARTSDSSYNEQFF. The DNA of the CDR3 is TGCGCCAGCAGCGCCCGTACATCGGACAGCTCCTACAATGAGCAGTTCTTC.

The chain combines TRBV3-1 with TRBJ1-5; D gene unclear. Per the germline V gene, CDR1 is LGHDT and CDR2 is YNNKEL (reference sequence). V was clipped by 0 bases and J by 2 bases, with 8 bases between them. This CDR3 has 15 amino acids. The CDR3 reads CASSQDGGGNQPQHF. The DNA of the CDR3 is TGTGCCAGCAGCCAAGATGGCGGGGGCAATCAGCCCCAGCATTTT.